Included here is one TCR beta chain sequence, with context. This specimen comes from a study of control samples from healthy donors and cancer patients. Profiled with immunoSEQ multiplex PCR; TCRdb holds only in-frame clones, not every one. The sample yields around 100,000 clones, roughly 87% seen once. The sequence derives from a woman aged 45-65 years in good health. The specimen was blood.

The CDR3, as DNA: TGCGCCAGCAGCCAAACGACAGGGGGCGACGGCTACACCTTC. The encoded protein is CASSQTTGGDGYTF. The chain joins TRBV4-3 to TRBJ1-2, with 10 bases matching TRBD1. The V segment lost 2 bases and the J segment 8 bases; nucleotides outside the gene matches: 5. CDR1 is LGHNA and CDR2 is YSLEER in the germline V gene. The CDR3 length is 14 residues.